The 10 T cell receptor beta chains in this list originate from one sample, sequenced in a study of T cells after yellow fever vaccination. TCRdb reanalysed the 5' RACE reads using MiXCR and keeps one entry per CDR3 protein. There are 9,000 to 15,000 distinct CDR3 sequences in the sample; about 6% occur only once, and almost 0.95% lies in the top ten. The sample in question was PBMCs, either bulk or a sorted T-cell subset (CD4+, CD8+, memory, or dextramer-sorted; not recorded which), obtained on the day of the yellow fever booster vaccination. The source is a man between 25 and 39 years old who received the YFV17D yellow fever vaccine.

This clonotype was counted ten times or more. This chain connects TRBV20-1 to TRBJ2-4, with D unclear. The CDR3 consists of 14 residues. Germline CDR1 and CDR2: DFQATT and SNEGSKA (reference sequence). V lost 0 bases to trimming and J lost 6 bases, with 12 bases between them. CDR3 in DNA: TGCAGTGCTAGAGATCGGTGGGTGGCAAACATTCAGTACTTC. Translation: CSARDRWVANIQYF.

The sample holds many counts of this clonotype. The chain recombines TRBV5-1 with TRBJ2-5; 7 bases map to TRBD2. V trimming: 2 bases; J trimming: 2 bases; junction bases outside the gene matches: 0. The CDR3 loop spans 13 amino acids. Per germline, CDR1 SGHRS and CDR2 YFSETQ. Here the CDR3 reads CASSFSGQETQYF. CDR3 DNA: TGCGCCAGCAGCTTTAGCGGGCAAGAGACCCAGTACTTC.

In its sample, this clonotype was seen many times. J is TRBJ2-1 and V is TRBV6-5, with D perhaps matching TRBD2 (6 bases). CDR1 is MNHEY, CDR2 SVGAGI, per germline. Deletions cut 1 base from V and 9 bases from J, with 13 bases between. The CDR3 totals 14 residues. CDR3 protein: CASSYLTSKAEQFF. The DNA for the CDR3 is TGTGCCAGCAGTTACTTGACTAGTAAGGCTGAGCAGTTCTTC.

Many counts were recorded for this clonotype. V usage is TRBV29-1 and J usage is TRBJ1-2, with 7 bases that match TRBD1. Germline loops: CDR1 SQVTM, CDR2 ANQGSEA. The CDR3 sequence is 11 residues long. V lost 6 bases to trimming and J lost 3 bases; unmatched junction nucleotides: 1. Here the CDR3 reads CSVGQDYGYTF. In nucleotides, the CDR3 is TGCAGCGTCGGACAGGACTATGGCTACACCTTC. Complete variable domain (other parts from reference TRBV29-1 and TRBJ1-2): SAVISQKPSRDICQRGTSLTIQCQVDSQVTMMFWYRQQPGQSLTLIATANQGSEATYESGFVIDKFPISRPNLTFSTLTVSNMSPEDSSIYLCSVGQDYGYTFGSGTRLTVV.

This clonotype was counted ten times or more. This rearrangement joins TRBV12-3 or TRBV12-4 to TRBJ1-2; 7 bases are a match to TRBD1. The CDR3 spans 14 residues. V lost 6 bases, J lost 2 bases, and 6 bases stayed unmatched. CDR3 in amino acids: CASSSGTANYGYTF. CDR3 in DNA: TGTGCCAGCAGCTCCGGGACAGCGAACTATGGCTACACCTTC.

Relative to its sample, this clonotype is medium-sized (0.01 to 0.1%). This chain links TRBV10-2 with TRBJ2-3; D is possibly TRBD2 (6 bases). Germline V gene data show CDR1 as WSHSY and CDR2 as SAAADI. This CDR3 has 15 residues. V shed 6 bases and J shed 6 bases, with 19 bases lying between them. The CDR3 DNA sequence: TGCGCCAGCAGGACCACTTTAGGAGGGGATGATACGCAGTATTTT. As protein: CASRTTLGGDDTQYF.

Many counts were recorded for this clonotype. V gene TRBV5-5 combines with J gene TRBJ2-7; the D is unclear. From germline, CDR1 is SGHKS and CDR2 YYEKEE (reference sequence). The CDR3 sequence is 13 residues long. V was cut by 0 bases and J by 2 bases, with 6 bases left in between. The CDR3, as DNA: TGTGCCAGCAGCTTGGGCGGAACCTACGAGCAGTACTTC. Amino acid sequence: CASSLGGTYEQYF.

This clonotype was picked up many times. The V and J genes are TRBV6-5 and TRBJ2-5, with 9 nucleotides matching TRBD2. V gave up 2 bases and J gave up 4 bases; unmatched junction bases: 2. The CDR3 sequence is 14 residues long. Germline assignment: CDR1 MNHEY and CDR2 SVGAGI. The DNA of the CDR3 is TGTGCCAGCAGTTACCTAGCGGGGACAGAGACCCAGTACTTC. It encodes CASSYLAGTETQYF.

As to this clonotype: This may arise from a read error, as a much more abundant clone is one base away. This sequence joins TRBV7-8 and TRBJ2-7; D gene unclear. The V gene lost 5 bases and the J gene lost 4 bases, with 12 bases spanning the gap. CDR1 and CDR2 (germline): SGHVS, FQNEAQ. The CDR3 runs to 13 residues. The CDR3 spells CASSHGPSYEQYF. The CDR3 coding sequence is TGTGCCAGCAGCCACGGGCCTAGTTACGAGCAGTACTTC.

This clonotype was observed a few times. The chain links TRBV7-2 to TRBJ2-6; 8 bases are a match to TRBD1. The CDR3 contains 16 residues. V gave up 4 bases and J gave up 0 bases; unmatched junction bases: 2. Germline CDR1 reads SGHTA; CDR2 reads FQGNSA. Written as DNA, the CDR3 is TGTGCCAGCAGCTCGGACAGGGTCTCTGGGGCCAACGTCCTGACTTTC. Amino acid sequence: CASSSDRVSGANVLTF.